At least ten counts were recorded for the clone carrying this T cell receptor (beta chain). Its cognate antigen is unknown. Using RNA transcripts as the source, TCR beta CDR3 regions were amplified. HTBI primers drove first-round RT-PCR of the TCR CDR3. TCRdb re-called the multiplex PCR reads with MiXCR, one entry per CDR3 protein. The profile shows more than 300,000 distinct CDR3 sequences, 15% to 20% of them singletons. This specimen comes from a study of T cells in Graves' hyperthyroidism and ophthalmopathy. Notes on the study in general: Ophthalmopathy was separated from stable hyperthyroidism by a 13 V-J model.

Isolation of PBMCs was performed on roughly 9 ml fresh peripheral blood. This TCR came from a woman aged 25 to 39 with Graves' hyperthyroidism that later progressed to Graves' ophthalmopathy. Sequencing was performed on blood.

CDR3 sequence reads: CASRGRGPLGELFF. The DNA for the CDR3 is TGTGCCAGCCGGGGGAGGGGGCCCCTGGGGGAGCTGTTTTTT. The chain links TRBV6-1 to TRBJ2-2; D may match TRBD1 or TRBD2 (7 bases each). Trimming pared 8 bases from V and 8 bases from J, leaving 18 bases between. The CDR3 has 14 residues. Germline CDR1 is MNHNS and CDR2 is SASEGT.